Below are 15 T cell receptor beta chains sequenced from a single sample in a study of neurological immune-mediated disorders. TCRdb called the 5' RACE reads again in MiXCR, with one record for every CDR3 protein. Of fewer than 25,000 distinct CDR3 sequences listed, roughly 10% are singletons. Specimen: PBMCs. The receptors derive from a woman aged 55-69 years with HTLV-1-associated myelopathy (HAM/TSP).

Turning to this clonotype: A much larger clonotype is one base distant, so this may be a read error. This sequence joins TRBV5-1 and TRBJ2-5; 15 bases agree with TRBD2. This CDR3 has 17 amino acids. In germline, CDR1 is SGHRS, CDR2 YFSETQ. The CDR3 nucleotides are TGCTCCAGCAGATACGGACTAGCGGGGGGGCGGGAAGAGACCCAGTACTTC. It translates to CSSRYGLAGGREETQYF.

Worth noting for this clonotype: No DNA is shown, since the ends of the CDR3 on it are uncertain; the CDR3 is the one TCRdb lists. The rearrangement links TRBV5-5 to TRBJ2-3; the table's D call, TRBD1, was not checked against the DNA. With termini counted, the CDR3 has 18 amino acids. The germline gives CDR1 SGHKS, CDR2 YYEKEE (reference sequence). CDR3 loop: CASSFYICSARGGSTQYF.

This clonotype was seen just once. V and J are TRBV7-9 and TRBJ2-1, with a possible D match to TRBD2 (6 bases). The CDR3 spans 15 residues. CDR1 and CDR2 from the germline V gene are SEHNR and FQNEAQ (reference sequence). Trimming took off 5 bases at V and 7 bases at J, with 18 bases between the two ends. CDR3 DNA: TGTGCCAGCAGCGCTTCAGGGACTTACTTGAATGAGCAGTTCTTC. Amino acid sequence: CASSASGTYLNEQFF.

This clonotype was counted between two and nine times. As DNA, the CDR3 is TGCGCCAGCAGCTCTAGCGGGGAAAGCTCCTACAATGAGCAGTTCTTC. Translation gives CASSSSGESSYNEQFF. The chain joins TRBV5-1 to TRBJ2-1; 9 bases map to TRBD2. Per germline, CDR1 SGHRS and CDR2 YFSETQ. The CDR3 has 16 residues. Unmatched junction bases numbered 4, after V lost 3 bases and J lost 0 bases.

This clonotype was observed many times. The V call is TRBV6-5, the J call TRBJ1-3; D remains unclear. Germline loops: CDR1 MNHEY, CDR2 SVGAGI. CDR3 length equals 15 residues. The V end lost 0 bases, the J end lost 4 bases, and 10 bases lay between the germline ends. DNA for the CDR3: TGTGCCAGCAGTTACTCCCGTGCCTCGGGAAACACCATATATTTT. Encoded protein: CASSYSRASGNTIYF.

By sample share, this clonotype is medium-sized. The V call is TRBV10-3, the J call TRBJ1-1; no firm D call. The CDR3 covers 15 residues. Germline loops: CDR1 ENHRY, CDR2 SYGVKD. Trimming cost V 6 bases and J 0 bases, with 14 bases left between them. In DNA form, the CDR3 reads TGTGCCATCAGGAACAGCGATACCATGAACACTGAAGCTTTCTTT. This gives the protein CAIRNSDTMNTEAFF.

Ten or more counts support this clonotype. The chain employs TRBV14 and TRBJ2-7; perhaps TRBD2 as D (6 bases). Trimming pared 2 bases from V and 3 bases from J, leaving 20 bases between. The germline CDR1 and CDR2 sequences are SGHDN and FVKESK. The length of the CDR3 is 17 residues. Here the CDR3 DNA reads TGTGCCAGCAGCCAACTCGCGGGACCCGACAGAAGCTACGAGCAGTACTTC. It yields the protein CASSQLAGPDRSYEQYF.

The table lists this clonotype with many counts. This chain uses TRBV6-2 or TRBV6-3 with TRBJ1-2; TRBD1 might be the D (5 bases). This CDR3 has 16 amino acids. Germline V gene data show CDR1 as MNHEY and CDR2 as SVGEGT. V was clipped by 5 bases and J by 3 bases, with 19 bases between them. The CDR3 bases are TGTGCCAGCAGTATTACCGGGACCGCGTCTTACTATGGCTACACCTTC. It yields the protein CASSITGTASYYGYTF.

This clonotype was counted ten times or more. The chain uses TRBV5-1 and TRBJ1-1; possible D gene TRBD1, 5 bases. V gave up 4 bases and J gave up 0 bases, with 16 bases separating them. Germline loops: CDR1 SGHRS, CDR2 YFSETQ. The CDR3 loop spans 16 amino acids. The CDR3 sequence is CASSPRLTVLNTEAFF. CDR3 nucleotide sequence: TGCGCCAGCAGCCCAAGACTGACAGTACTGAACACTGAAGCTTTCTTT.

This clonotype was detected ten times or more. The chain couples TRBV19 to TRBJ1-5, with D maybe TRBD1 (5 bases). CDR1 is LNHDA, CDR2 SQIVND, per germline (reference sequence). V lost 2 bases and J 6 bases, leaving 8 bases between the germline ends. This CDR3 has 13 residues. The CDR3 is CASSIQGGQPQHF. In DNA, the CDR3 is TGTGCCAGTAGTATACAGGGAGGTCAGCCCCAGCATTTT. Based on the CDR3 plus reference TRBV19 and TRBJ1-5, the full variable domain is DGGITQSPKYLFRKEGQNVTLSCEQNLNHDAMYWYRQDPGQGLRLIYYSQIVNDFQKGDIAEGYSVSREKKESFPLTVTSAQKNPTAFYLCASSIQGGQPQHFGDGTRLSIL.

This clonotype was counted many times. The rearrangement links TRBV30 to TRBJ1-4; D uncertain. Between the trimmed V and J ends, which lost 0 bases and 6 bases, there was a span of 2 bases. The V gene's germline CDR1 is GTSNPN and CDR2 SVGIG (reference sequence). The CDR3 is 11 residues long. CDR3 DNA: TGTGCCTGGAGTGTATATGAAAAACTGTTTTTT. Translation gives CAWSVYEKLFF. Filled out from reference TRBV30 and TRBJ1-4, the complete variable domain reads SQTIHQWPATLVQPVGSPLSLECTVEGTSNPNLYWYRQAAGRGLQLLFYSVGIGQISSEVPQNLSASRPQDRQFILSSKKLLLSDSGFYLCAWSVYEKLFFGSGTQLSVL.

This clonotype has a handful of counts. This rearrangement joins TRBV5-1 to TRBJ1-3, with D unclear. The V end was cut by 5 bases, the J end by 2 bases, with 8 bases between. Germline V gives CDR1 SGHRS, CDR2 YFSETQ. This CDR3 has 13 residues. The CDR3 reads CASRGRPGNTIYF. In nucleotides, the CDR3 is TGCGCCAGCAGAGGACGTCCTGGAAACACCATATATTTT.

This clonotype showed up many times. V gene TRBV20-1 combines with J gene TRBJ1-1; tentatively, D is TRBD1 (5 bases). The V gene lost 6 bases and the J gene lost 1 base, with 30 bases spanning the gap. CDR3 length equals 19 residues. Germline V gene lookup returns CDR1 DFQATT and CDR2 SNEGSKA (reference sequence). CDR3 coding DNA: TGCAGTGCAACCCGGCTTCCCCGGGGGGGGGGAAGACCGAACACTGAAGCTTTCTTT. This codes for CSATRLPRGGGRPNTEAFF.

Ten or more counts support this clonotype. The V and J genes are TRBV20-1 and TRBJ1-2; a possible D gene is TRBD1 (5 bases). The V end was cut by 0 bases, the J end by 8 bases, with 10 bases between. The length of the CDR3 is 12 residues. Per germline, CDR1 DFQATT and CDR2 SNEGSKA (reference sequence). This chain's CDR3 is CSARDLGVGYTF. The CDR3 DNA sequence: TGCAGTGCTAGAGATTTGGGGGTCGGCTACACCTTC.

This clonotype was counted ten times or more. The rearrangement links TRBV5-1 to TRBJ2-2; D might be TRBD1 (5 bases). The V gene's germline CDR1 is SGHRS and CDR2 YFSETQ. The CDR3 is made up of 12 amino acids. Trimming stripped 8 bases from V and 2 bases from J, with 7 bases between. The CDR3: CARQDNTGELFF. CDR3 in DNA: TGCGCCAGACAGGACAACACCGGGGAGCTGTTTTTT.